This T cell receptor beta chain was captured in a study of shared clonotypes between healthy human individuals. With regard to this clone: One end of the junction does not line up with germline, which may come from a read error.

CDR3 size: 15 residues. Germline V gives CDR1 SGHNT, CDR2 YYREEE (reference sequence). The assay was immunoSEQ multiplex PCR, and TCRdb's table has in-frame clones only and misses some. Counted here are fewer than 3 million clones, about 90% occurring once; the ten biggest clones make up about 0.41%. The clonotype was recovered from a man younger than 30 in good health. Some clones in this sample may be carry-over from other donors' samples. Sequenced: naive CD4+ T cells from PBMCs. The subset was: CD45RA+ positively selected. The chain has TRBV5-4 and TRBJ2-2; 11 positions match TRBD2. The CDR3 here is CASSSTSGNPGELFF. The DNA of the CDR3 is TGTGCCAGCAGCTCGACTAGCGGGAACCCCGGGGAGCTGTTTTTT.